These 3 T cell receptor beta chains share one sample of origin, sequenced in a study of blood T cell repertoires in COVID-19. Assay: immunoSEQ multiplex PCR; the TCRdb copy retains only in-frame clones and omits some. Of approximately 170,000 clones in the sample, about 83% were seen once. The source material was peripheral blood. These receptors were taken from a man younger than 35 with active or convalescent COVID-19.

The CDR3 region has the DNA TGTGCCAGCAGCGTAGAAGGGACAGGGGGTGCTTTCTTT. This encodes CASSVEGTGGAFF. The chain is built from TRBV9 and TRBJ1-1; 11 bases line up with TRBD1. This CDR3 is built from 13 residues. The germline gives CDR1 SGDLS, CDR2 YYNGEE. Unmatched junction bases numbered 3, after V lost 0 bases and J lost 11 bases.

As concerns this clone: One end of the junction fails to match germline, which may point to a read error. This sequence joins TRBV7-7 and TRBJ2-5; tentatively, D is TRBD2 (6 bases). CDR3 size: 15 residues. Germline CDR1 SSHAT, CDR2 FNYEAQ (reference sequence). CDR3 DNA: TGTGCTAGCAGCTTGCGGAGCGGGCTAGCAGAGACCCAGTACTTC. Residues: CASSLRSGLAETQYF.

The chain combines TRBV3-1 (or the pseudogene TRBV3-2) with TRBJ1-4, with D unresolved. The CDR3 has 12 residues. The V end was cut by 5 bases, the J end by 11 bases, with 12 bases between. Germline CDR1 LGHDT, CDR2 YNNKEL (reference sequence). CDR3 region: CASSLESYKLFF. The CDR3 coding sequence is TGTGCCAGCAGCTTGGAGTCGTATAAACTGTTTTTT.